This record looks at one T cell receptor (beta chain) sequence and its context. This clone was seen a few times. Its antigen specificity is not known. It has no much larger one-base neighbor in the sample; base qualities were not kept. The CDR3 regions of human TCRbeta chains were analyzed by immunosequencing. Per the authors' processing: TCRs in the repertoires were matched against a reference library of SARS-CoV-2-specific TCRs that had been generated with the MIRA antigen-specificity platform. Breadth was defined as the fraction of unique TCRs that were SARS-CoV-2-associated. Depth was defined as the fraction of total T cells that were SARS-CoV-2-associated. Using the MIRA data, each spike-specific TCR was mapped to the spike region that the TCR reacts to and placed in a CD4 or CD8 class. Log10-transformed breadth and depth values were compared by one-way ANOVA with Sidak's multiple comparisons tests. TCRdb mirrors the immuneACCESS table, restricted to in-frame sequences. Some clones are absent from its copies; in checked studies, under half trace to an unresolved V gene, and the reason for the others is unknown. Clonal size and the V and J genes are those of that table, whereas D and trimming came from the DNA. In this sample the table shows around 72,000 clones, 80% to 90% of which occur a single time. Approximately 25% of the sample lies in the top ten.

The data derive from a study of T cell responses to AZD1222 COVID-19 vaccine (dated by TCRdb to the early 2020s). General notes on the study: AZD1222 recipients whose second dose came at about 4 weeks and those whose second dose came at about 12 weeks were combined into one group, since spike-specific TCR depth and breadth did not differ between the two schedules. Trial participants were enrolled into age subgroups of 18-55, 56-69 and 70-plus years, which contained approximately 150, 28 and 58 TCR-sequenced participants, respectively. TCR sequencing covered 230 to 250 trial participants: 200 to 220 given two doses of AZD1222 and some 25 given two doses of MenACWY control vaccine.

Read against the paper, the sample's time point label means: baseline before first vaccination. Vaccinee samples were obtained from the UK trials COV001 and COV002, which included a single-blind randomized controlled phase 2/3 trial of AZD1222 (ChAdOx1 nCoV-19) in healthy adults. For TCRbeta chain sequencing, PBMC samples were collected from trial participants at day 0 and at day 28 after the second dose. The germline V gene provides CDR1 SNHLY and CDR2 FYNNEI. From its cysteine to its phenylalanine, the CDR3 spans 13 amino acids. This entry keeps only the CDR3 DNA: 39 bases, framed from base 1. V ends up 7 bases short and J 10 bases short, with an unmatched junction base count of 7. Beyond this particular receptor, the publication reports: In the small 56-69-year group, the increase in depth fell short of significance, most likely because of low power. Conclusions about previously exposed vaccinees are limited because only 5 or 6 AZD1222 recipients were SARS-CoV-2 seropositive at baseline. After two AZD1222 doses, both the breadth and the depth of spike-specific TCRs were significantly higher than at day 0 and than in MenACWY recipients. Because no day 14 peak-response samples were available, the repertoires could be characterized only after the peak T cell response. CD4 TCRs associated with the vaccine covered the entire spike protein, and the dominant responses were in regions 160-218 and 743-854. Reportedly, close to half of the unique spike-specific TCRs recognized epitopes lying outside the regions that are mutated in the B.1.351 and B.1.1.7 variants. Participants were mostly white British and included more females than males, and it was suggested by the authors that clonal diversity may have been underestimated.

Material: peripheral blood, obtained on day 0 of AZD1222 vaccination. The chain was built from TRBV2 and TRBJ2-1; 10 central bases correspond to TRBD2. The receptor's source is an adult in good health. The base sequence is TGTGCCAGCAATAGCGGGGGGCTAGGGGAGCAGTTCTTC. Protein translation: CASNSGGLGEQFF.